These 30 T cell receptor beta chains share one sample of origin, sequenced in a study of blood T cells in healthy people across ages. It was with a sample-barcoded 5' primer and a J-beta primer mix that a second PCR of roughly 6 to 12 cycles was run. TCRdb reprocessed the 5' RACE reads via MiXCR and lists one record per CDR3 protein. Of about 1.5 million distinct CDR3 sequences listed, approximately 42% are singletons. Sequenced: blood. The origin of the receptors is a woman in her late teens or twenties in good health.

The chain joins TRBV13 to TRBJ2-5; 10 nucleotides align to TRBD2. The J call may be in error: the DNA end matches TRBJ2-7 better. Germline V CDR1 and CDR2: PRHDT, FYEKMQ (reference sequence). This CDR3 has 16 amino acids. The CDR3: CASSTRTSGPFYEQYF. In DNA form, the CDR3 reads TGTGCCAGCAGCACCCGGACTAGCGGTCCATTCTACGAGCAGTACTTC.

The chain uses TRBV20-1 and TRBJ2-7; D ambiguous. V was shortened by 3 bases and J by 4 bases, with 10 bases between the two germline ends. Germline V gene data show CDR1 as DFQATT and CDR2 as SNEGSKA (reference sequence). This CDR3 region has 12 residues. The CDR3 sequence: CSARIAGYEQYF. The CDR3 nucleotides read TGCAGTGCTAGGATTGCCGGGTACGAGCAGTACTTC.

The V and J genes are TRBV5-1 and TRBJ2-3; D not certain. Trimming cost V 0 bases and J 2 bases, with 4 bases left between them. This CDR3 is 13 amino acids long. Germline V CDR1 and CDR2: SGHRS, YFSETQ. CDR3 sequence reads: CASSLEFTDTQYF. The DNA of the CDR3 is TGCGCCAGCAGCTTGGAATTCACAGATACGCAGTATTTT.

This clonotype was counted between two and nine times. This rearrangement joins TRBV6-5 to TRBJ1-6, with D hard to call. V gave up 0 bases and J gave up 10 bases, with 13 bases separating them. The CDR3 consists of 15 residues. Germline loops: CDR1 MNHEY, CDR2 SVGAGI. The CDR3 spells CASSYSYKAGSPLHF. The CDR3 coding sequence is TGTGCCAGCAGTTACTCTTACAAGGCGGGGTCACCCCTCCACTTT.

This clonotype was counted only a few times. The CDR3, as DNA: TGTGCCAGCAGTGAACCCCGCCAGGGGGTTACTAATGAAAAACTGTTTTTT. Protein: CASSEPRQGVTNEKLFF. J is TRBJ1-4 and V is TRBV25-1; 7 bases align to TRBD1. Trimming cost V 2 bases and J 2 bases; bases outside gene matches: 8. This CDR3 has 17 amino acids. CDR1 MGHDK and CDR2 SYGVNS come from the germline V gene.

This clonotype was seen more than once but under ten times. The V and J genes are TRBV7-2 and TRBJ2-1; maybe TRBD1 (5 bases). The CDR3 length is 15 residues. Deletions cut 11 bases from V and 12 bases from J, with 29 bases between. Germline V lookup: CDR1 SGHTA, CDR2 FQGNSA. The CDR3 DNA reads as TGTGCCGGATACGAAGACAGAAACCCCCTCATTGGGCAGTTCTTC. The encoded protein is CAGYEDRNPLIGQFF. Looking up the rest from reference TRBV7-2 and TRBJ2-1 gives the full variable domain: GAGVSQSPSNKVTEKGKDVELRCDPISGHTALYWYRQSLGQGLEFLIYFQGNSAPDKSGLPSDRFSAERTGGSVSTLTIQRTQQEDSAVYLCAGYEDRNPLIGQFFGPGTRLTVL.

The V and J genes are TRBV7-2 and TRBJ1-1, with TRBD1 as a possible D gene (6 bases). Germline V gene lookup returns CDR1 SGHTA and CDR2 FQGNSA. With 4 bases removed from V and 0 bases from J, the gap between germline ends came to 12 bases. CDR3 length equals 15 residues. This chain's CDR3 is CASSSGRQVNTEAFF. In nucleotides, the CDR3 is TGTGCCAGCAGCTCCGGGAGACAGGTGAACACTGAAGCTTTCTTT.

The chain employs TRBV6-4 and TRBJ2-4, with D perhaps matching TRBD2 (7 bases). The better agreement between TRBJ2-7 and the DNA end casts doubt on the J call. CDR1 and CDR2 from the germline V gene are MRHNA and SNTAGT. The CDR3 is made up of 15 amino acids. The CDR3 is CASSNGGQPYYEQYF. The CDR3 DNA reads TGTGCCAGCAGCAACGGGGGGCAGCCCTATTACGAGCAGTACTTC.

This clonotype was seen a few times. The chain joins TRBV20-1 to TRBJ2-1; D perhaps matches TRBD1 (5 bases). CDR3 length: 11 residues. Germline CDR1 reads DFQATT; CDR2 reads SNEGSKA (reference sequence). The V end was cut by 6 bases, the J end by 10 bases, with 13 bases between. CDR3 in DNA: TGCAGTGCCACCTTGGGGCTCGAGCAGTTCTTC. Translation: CSATLGLEQFF.

The rearrangement uses TRBV4-3 and TRBJ2-2; 14 bases fit TRBD2. Trimming removed 2 bases from V and 4 bases from J; junction bases left unmatched: 15. This CDR3 comprises 21 residues. Germline V gene data show CDR1 as LGHNA and CDR2 as YSLEER. CDR3 nucleotide sequence: TGCGCCAGCAGCCAAAGTTGGGCTCCGGGACTAGCGGGAGTAACCACCGGGGAGCTGTTTTTT. Translating gives CASSQSWAPGLAGVTTGELFF.

There are a few counts of this clonotype. The genes are TRBV20-1 and TRBJ2-7, with 11 bases fitting TRBD2. From germline, CDR1 is DFQATT and CDR2 SNEGSKA (reference sequence). J lost 5 bases, V lost 4 bases, and 10 bases had no gene match. CDR3 length equals 15 residues. CDR3 region: CSATPLAGGPHEQYF. The CDR3 DNA reads as TGCAGTGCTACCCCTCTAGCGGGAGGCCCACACGAGCAGTACTTC.

For this clonotype: Being one base from a much bigger clone, this may be a read error. The V gene is TRBV6-1, the J gene TRBJ1-5; 12 nucleotides match TRBD1. Germline V lookup: CDR1 MNHNS, CDR2 SASEGT. The CDR3 is 15 amino acids. CDR3 coding DNA: TGTGCCAGCACTGACCCGGGACAGGGGGCGCAGCCCCGGCATTTT. As protein: CASTDPGQGAQPRHF.

This clonotype was picked up a small number of times. This chain uses TRBV15 with TRBJ2-7, with 13 bases that match TRBD2. The CDR3 covers 15 residues. Germline V gene sequence: CDR1 LNHNV, CDR2 YYDKDF (reference sequence). Losses at the gene ends were 6 bases for V and 3 bases for J; bases not matched to a gene: 5. The CDR3 DNA reads as TGTGCCACCAGTACTCGGACTAGCGGGAGCTACGAGCAGTACTTC. It specifies CATSTRTSGSYEQYF.

This clonotype was counted a few times. The V and J genes are TRBV4-3 and TRBJ2-3; 9 nucleotides line up with TRBD2. The CDR3 is 17 amino acids. Looked up from germline, CDR1 is LGHNA and CDR2 is YSLEER. Germline trimming cut 0 bases from V and 4 bases from J; bases unmatched to any gene: 8. CDR3 DNA: TGCGCCAGCAGCCAAGAGAGGAATAGCGGGGGAGCAGATACGCAGTATTTT. Translation: CASSQERNSGGADTQYF.

This chain uses TRBV29-1 with TRBJ1-1, with TRBD1 as a possible D gene (6 bases). This CDR3 comprises 13 residues. Deletions cut 7 bases from V and 4 bases from J, with 16 bases between. Germline assignment: CDR1 SQVTM and CDR2 ANQGSEA. CDR3 nucleotide sequence: TGCAGCGCCCGGACGGGGGCGAGCACTGAAGCTTTCTTT. It encodes CSARTGASTEAFF.

At least ten counts were recorded for this clonotype. The junction and the germline gene differ at one end; a read error may be behind it. The rearrangement joins TRBV7-2 to TRBJ1-2, with D perhaps TRBD1 (5 bases). Germline CDR1 and CDR2: SGHTA and FQGNSA. CDR3 length equals 13 residues. The CDR3 region is CASSLGGAYGYTF. CDR3 bases: TGTGCCAGCAGTTTAGGAGGGGCCTATGGCTACACCTTC.

This clonotype was detected only a few times. This chain joins TRBV7-2 and TRBJ1-2; D possibly corresponds to TRBD1 (6 bases). CDR1 is SGHTA and CDR2 is FQGNSA in the germline V gene. Trimming took 6 bases from V and 2 from J, leaving 16 bases between them. CDR3 length: 15 residues. The CDR3 here is CASSQLLQGNYGYTF. CDR3 in DNA: TGTGCCAGCAGTCAACTACTCCAGGGGAACTATGGCTACACCTTC.

This clonotype was seen a few times. The rearrangement joins TRBV18 to TRBJ1-2; D unresolved. The V gene lost 3 bases and the J gene lost 2 bases, with 13 bases spanning the gap. This CDR3 is built from 15 residues. CDR1 is KGHSH, CDR2 LQKENI, per germline. CDR3: CASSPEGTLNYGYTF. The DNA for the CDR3 is TGTGCCAGCTCACCGGAGGGCACGCTAAACTATGGCTACACCTTC.

The chain has TRBV9 and TRBJ2-1; tentative D call: TRBD2 (7 bases). The J call may be incorrect, as the DNA end agrees better with TRBJ2-7. The CDR3 consists of 17 residues. CDR1 is SGDLS, CDR2 YYNGEE, per germline. CDR3 bases: TGTGCCAGCAGCGCCCTGCCGGGGGGCTATATATACAATGAGCAGTACTTC. It yields the protein CASSALPGGYIYNEQYF.

The sample holds a few counts of this clonotype. The J gene is TRBJ1-2, the V gene TRBV2, with 9 nucleotides matching TRBD1. Germline V gives CDR1 SNHLY, CDR2 FYNNEI. V was pared by 6 bases and J by 5 bases, with 7 bases of the junction left unmatched. The CDR3 contains 14 residues. The CDR3: CASRDWDREYGYTF. The CDR3 bases are TGTGCCAGCAGGGACTGGGACAGGGAATATGGCTACACCTTC. The variable domain in full, completed from reference TRBV2 and TRBJ1-2, reads EPEVTQTPSHQVTQMGQEVILRCVPISNHLYFYWYRQILGQKVEFLVSFYNNEISEKSEIFDDQFSVERPDGSNFTLKIRSTKLEDSAMYFCASRDWDREYGYTFGSGTRLTVV.

This chain joins TRBV7-8 and TRBJ1-5; 7 bases match TRBD1. Germline V gives CDR1 SGHVS, CDR2 FQNEAQ. Trimming took 2 bases from V and 0 from J; bases not matched to a gene: 7. This CDR3 contains 17 residues. The CDR3 DNA reads TGTGCCAGCAGCTTAACTGTGGCAGGGGGTAGCAATCAGCCCCAGCATTTT. Its translation: CASSLTVAGGSNQPQHF. Complete variable domain (other parts from reference TRBV7-8 and TRBJ1-5): GAGVSQSPRYKVAKRGQDVALRCDPISGHVSLFWYQQALGQGPEFLTYFQNEAQLDKSGLPSDRFFAERPEGSVSTLKIQRTQQEDSAVYLCASSLTVAGGSNQPQHFGDGTRLSIL.

This chain connects TRBV28 to TRBJ2-3, with D perhaps TRBD2 (6 bases). The length of the CDR3 is 15 residues. Germline assignment: CDR1 MDHEN and CDR2 SYDVKM. V lost 5 bases, J lost 3 bases, and 15 bases lay in between. CDR3 DNA: TGTGCCAGCAGTGCTGCCGGAGGGCCGACAGATACGCAGTATTTT. Translation gives CASSAAGGPTDTQYF.

This sequence joins TRBV28 and TRBJ1-5, with TRBD1 identical over 7 bases. CDR3 length: 15 amino acids. Germline V gives CDR1 MDHEN, CDR2 SYDVKM. Trimming cost V 3 bases and J 5 bases; bases outside gene matches: 7. CDR3 region: CASSFQGVKYQPQHF. The CDR3, as DNA: TGTGCCAGCAGTTTTCAGGGGGTAAAGTATCAGCCCCAGCATTTT.

In this sample, this clonotype turned up many times. This chain connects TRBV20-1 to TRBJ2-1; no clear D. This CDR3 comprises 10 residues. V lost 2 bases and J 5 bases, leaving 1 base between the germline ends. The germline CDR1 and CDR2 sequences are DFQATT and SNEGSKA (reference sequence). The CDR3 DNA is TGCAGTGCTAGAAACAATGAGCAGTTCTTC. As protein: CSARNNEQFF.

This clonotype occurred many times. The J gene is TRBJ2-5, the V gene TRBV12-3 or TRBV12-4; D may be TRBD1 (5 bases). Trimming removed 7 bases at V and 2 bases at J, with 11 bases between. The CDR3 is made up of 13 amino acids. The CDR3 region is CASTPTEQETQYF. CDR3 nucleotides: TGTGCCAGCACCCCGACAGAACAAGAGACCCAGTACTTC.

This clonotype turned up a few times. The chain has TRBV7-9 and TRBJ1-5; 10 nucleotides align to TRBD1. The CDR3 sequence is 17 residues long. Germline lookup yields CDR1 SEHNR and CDR2 FQNEAQ (reference sequence). Trimming cost V 4 bases and J 0 bases; bases outside gene matches: 6. This CDR3 reads CASSSSDRGYSNQPQHF. The CDR3, as DNA: TGTGCCAGCAGCTCTTCGGACAGGGGGTATAGCAATCAGCCCCAGCATTTT.

V and J are TRBV6-2 or TRBV6-3 and TRBJ1-6; D is possibly TRBD1 (6 bases). CDR3 length: 16 residues. Looked up from germline, CDR1 is MNHEY and CDR2 is SVGEGT. Trimming shortened V by 2 bases and J by 4 bases, and 12 bases separated the two germline ends. The CDR3 DNA reads as TGTGCCAGCAGTTACCGGCCGACAGGTTATAATTCACCCCTCCACTTT. It codes for CASSYRPTGYNSPLHF.

The rearrangement joins TRBV29-1 to TRBJ2-7, with TRBD1 identical over 7 bases. The V and J ends lost 2 bases and 1 base, in that order; junction bases with no gene match: 2. Germline assignment: CDR1 SQVTM and CDR2 ANQGSEA. CDR3 length equals 13 residues. CDR3 protein: CSVETGQSYEQYF. As DNA, the CDR3 is TGCAGCGTTGAAACGGGACAGTCCTACGAGCAGTACTTC.

The V call is TRBV18, the J call TRBJ2-3; maybe TRBD2 (7 bases). CDR1 and CDR2 from the germline V gene are KGHSH and LQKENI. The V and J ends lost 5 bases and 0 bases respectively, with 12 bases between them. CDR3 length: 15 amino acids. The CDR3 region is CASSSQGGSTDTQYF. CDR3 DNA: TGTGCCAGCTCATCACAGGGAGGGAGCACAGATACGCAGTATTTT.

In its sample, this clonotype was seen a few times. The gene calls are TRBV2 and TRBJ2-1; D not resolved. V was cut by 4 bases and J by 1 base, with 11 bases left in between. This CDR3 region has 15 residues. CDR1 is SNHLY and CDR2 is FYNNEI in the germline V gene. CDR3 DNA: TGTGCCAGCAGTGGGGCAGTAGTTTCCTACAATGAGCAGTTCTTC. Its protein product is CASSGAVVSYNEQFF.